Listed here are 13 T cell receptor beta chains from one sample, sequenced in a study of T-cell memory formation after mild COVID-19. TCRdb reanalysed the 5' RACE reads using MiXCR and keeps one entry per CDR3 protein. The table has hundreds of thousands of distinct CDR3 sequences, roughly 21% seen once; the top ten hold around 20%. What was sequenced was PBMCs or a T cell subset sorted from them (not recorded which). The receptors here all came from a man aged 18 to 29 who had mild COVID-19 (a few samples of this study predate the infection). Cell type and time point are not known.

The rearrangement links TRBV6-5 to TRBJ1-1, with TRBD1 as a possible D gene (5 bases). Germline CDR1 and CDR2: MNHEY and SVGAGI. The V end lost 4 bases, the J end lost 1 base, and 10 bases lay between the germline ends. The CDR3 length is 14 residues. CDR3 loop: CASSLAQGNTEAFF. The CDR3 nucleotides read TGTGCCAGCAGTTTAGCTCAGGGGAACACTGAAGCTTTCTTT.

The V and J genes are TRBV5-4 and TRBJ1-6; TRBD1 is a possible D gene (6 bases). Trimming pared 0 bases from V and 15 bases from J, leaving 13 bases between. Germline CDR1 reads SGHNT; CDR2 reads YYREEE (reference sequence). CDR3 length equals 13 residues. The CDR3 is CASSLAPGDVLHF. In DNA, the CDR3 is TGTGCCAGCAGCTTGGCCCCAGGGGATGTCCTCCACTTT.

This clonotype was observed a handful of times. The chain's CDR3 is CASSNRVSSPLHF. Here the CDR3 DNA reads TGTGCCAGCAGCAACAGGGTGTCTTCACCCCTCCACTTT. The chain recombines TRBV7-2 with TRBJ1-6, with TRBD1 as a possible D gene (6 bases). V lost 5 bases and J lost 9, with 11 bases in between. The CDR3 sequence is 13 residues long. Looked up from germline, CDR1 is SGHTA and CDR2 is FQGNSA. Together with reference TRBV7-2 and TRBJ1-6, the CDR3 gives the full variable domain: GAGVSQSPSNKVTEKGKDVELRCDPISGHTALYWYRQSLGQGLEFLIYFQGNSAPDKSGLPSDRFSAERTGGSVSTLTIQRTQQEDSAVYLCASSNRVSSPLHFGNGTRLTVT.

The CDR3 DNA is TGCAGTGCTAGGCAGGGGGCGCACACTGAAGCTTTCTTT. Translating gives CSARQGAHTEAFF. The J gene is TRBJ1-1, the V gene TRBV20-1; 8 bases line up with TRBD1. V lost 3 bases and J lost 3; bases outside the gene matches: 3. Germline lookup yields CDR1 DFQATT and CDR2 SNEGSKA (reference sequence). The CDR3 length is 13 residues.

V and J are TRBV5-1 and TRBJ2-3; 8 bases fit TRBD1. The CDR3 spans 16 residues. The germline V gene encodes CDR1 SGHRS and CDR2 YFSETQ. J lost 1 base, V lost 0 bases, and 4 bases had no gene match. The CDR3 protein is CASSLAVTGGTDTQYF. CDR3 DNA: TGCGCCAGCAGCTTGGCCGTGACAGGGGGCACAGATACGCAGTATTTT.

J is TRBJ1-1 and V is TRBV15; D possibly corresponds to TRBD1 (6 bases). Germline CDR1 LNHNV, CDR2 YYDKDF (reference sequence). The CDR3 is 14 amino acids. The germline V and J ends were trimmed by 4 bases and 6 bases, with 15 bases remaining between them. The CDR3 region is CATSNNIGGAEAFF. DNA of the CDR3: TGTGCCACCAGCAACAACATAGGGGGAGCTGAAGCTTTCTTT. The variable domain in full, with the rest retrieved from reference TRBV15 and TRBJ1-1, is DAMVIQNPRYQVTQFGKPVTLSCSQTLNHNVMYWYQQKSSQAPKLLFHYYDKDFNNEADTPDNFQSRRPNTSFCFLDIRSPGLGDTAMYLCATSNNIGGAEAFFGQGTRLTVV.

This clonotype occurred a few times. The V and J genes are TRBV18 and TRBJ2-5; D perhaps matches TRBD2 (6 bases). Deletions cut 5 bases from V and 2 bases from J, with 12 bases between. CDR3 length equals 14 residues. In germline, CDR1 is KGHSH, CDR2 LQKENI. CDR3 in DNA: TGTGCCAGCTCATCGCTCGGGGGACAAGAGACCCAGTACTTC. Translated, it gives CASSSLGGQETQYF.

The rearrangement uses TRBV7-2 and TRBJ2-3, with 11 positions matching TRBD2. Germline-derived CDR1 and CDR2 are SGHTA and FQGNSA. J gave up 4 bases and V 4 bases, and 4 bases lay outside the gene matches. CDR3 size: 15 residues. The CDR3 sequence: CASSYSGGAPDTQYF. CDR3 coding DNA: TGTGCCAGCAGCTATAGCGGGGGGGCCCCAGATACGCAGTATTTT. The full variable domain, rest sourced from reference TRBV7-2 and TRBJ2-3, is GAGVSQSPSNKVTEKGKDVELRCDPISGHTALYWYRQSLGQGLEFLIYFQGNSAPDKSGLPSDRFSAERTGGSVSTLTIQRTQQEDSAVYLCASSYSGGAPDTQYFGPGTRLTVL.

The V call is TRBV6-5, the J call TRBJ2-5; 8 nucleotides agree with TRBD2. Looked up from germline, CDR1 is MNHEY and CDR2 is SVGAGI. This CDR3 is 16 amino acids long. Germline trimming cut 6 bases from V and 4 bases from J; bases unmatched to any gene: 13. CDR3 nucleotide sequence: TGTGCCAGCAGACCCGTGGACGGGGGGGGAAGAGAGACCCAGTACTTC. Its protein product is CASRPVDGGGRETQYF.

This clonotype was seen repeatedly, ten times or more. The V gene is TRBV7-3, the J gene TRBJ2-2, with a possible D match to TRBD2 (5 bases). The V gene lost 5 bases and the J gene lost 1 base, with 14 bases spanning the gap. The germline CDR1 and CDR2 sequences are SGHTA and FQGTGA. This CDR3 has 16 residues. The CDR3 here is CASSPFGELNTGELFF. In DNA form, the CDR3 reads TGTGCCAGCAGCCCCTTCGGGGAGCTGAACACCGGGGAGCTGTTTTTT.

This rearrangement joins TRBV5-5 to TRBJ2-7; tentatively, D is TRBD1 or TRBD2 (5 bases each). CDR3 size: 14 residues. CDR1 SGHKS and CDR2 YYEKEE come from the germline V gene (reference sequence). V was shortened by 6 bases and J by 6 bases, with 19 bases between the two germline ends. CDR3 nucleotides: TGTGCCAGCACCCTCGGGGCCTTTCCTCGCGAGCAGTACGTC. Translating gives CASTLGAFPREQYV.

The chain recombines TRBV4-2 with TRBJ2-4, with TRBD2 identical over 7 bases. The CDR3 is 14 residues long. The trim removed 3 bases at V and 8 bases at J, leaving 7 bases unmatched. Per the germline V gene, CDR1 is LGHNA and CDR2 is YNFKEQ. The CDR3 loop is CASSQSRGVDIQYF. As DNA, the CDR3 is TGTGCCAGCAGCCAGAGTCGGGGGGTCGACATTCAGTACTTC.

This chain links TRBV7-9 with TRBJ1-2, with a possible D match to TRBD1 (5 bases). The germline gives CDR1 SEHNR, CDR2 FQNEAQ (reference sequence). The CDR3 spans 15 residues. V dropped 5 bases and J dropped 0 bases, with 13 bases sitting between them. The CDR3 DNA is TGTGCCAGCAGCATCCGGGGCTCTACTAACTATGGCTACACCTTC. The encoded protein is CASSIRGSTNYGYTF.